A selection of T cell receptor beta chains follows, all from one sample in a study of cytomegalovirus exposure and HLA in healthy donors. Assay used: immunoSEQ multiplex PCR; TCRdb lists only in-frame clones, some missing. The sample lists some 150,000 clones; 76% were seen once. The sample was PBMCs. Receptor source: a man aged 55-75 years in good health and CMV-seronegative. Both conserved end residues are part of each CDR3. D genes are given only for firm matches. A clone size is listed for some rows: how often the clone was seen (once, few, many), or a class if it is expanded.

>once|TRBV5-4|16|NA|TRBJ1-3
TGTGCCAGCAGCGCGAGGGGGATCCCCCCTGGAAACACCATATATTTT
CASSARGIPPGNTIYF
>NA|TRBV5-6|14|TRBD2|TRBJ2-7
TGTGCCAGCAGCTGGGGGGGGGTAGGGTCCGAGCAGTACTTC
CASSWGGVGSEQYF
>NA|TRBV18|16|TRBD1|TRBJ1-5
TGTGCCAGCTCACCTGACAGGGGGCAGGGCAATCAGCCCCAGCATTTT
CASSPDRGQGNQPQHF
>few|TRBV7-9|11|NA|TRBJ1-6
TGTTCCAGCAGCCCACTCTTCACCCTCCACTTT
CSSSPLFTLHF
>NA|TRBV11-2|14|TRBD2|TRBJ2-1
TGTGCCAGCAGCTCCCAACGGACTAGCGGGGAGCAGTTCTTC
CASSSQRTSGEQFF
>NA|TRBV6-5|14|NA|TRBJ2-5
TGTGCCAGCGCGGACATTTTGGCCCTGGAGACCCAGTACTTC
CASADILALETQYF
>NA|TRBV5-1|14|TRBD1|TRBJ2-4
TGCGCCAGCAGCTCAGGGGGCGGAGAAAACATTCAGTACTTC
CASSSGGGENIQYF
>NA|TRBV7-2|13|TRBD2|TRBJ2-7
TGTGCCAGCAACCCCGGGGGGGCTCGGGAGCAGTACTTC
CASNPGGAREQYF
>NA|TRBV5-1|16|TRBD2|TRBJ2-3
TGCGCCAGCAGCTGGACTAGCGGAATTAGCACAGATACGCAGTATTTT
CASSWTSGISTDTQYF
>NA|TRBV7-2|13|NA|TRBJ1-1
TGTGCCAGCAGCTTTTCCATCAACACTGAAGCTTTCTTT
CASSFSINTEAFF
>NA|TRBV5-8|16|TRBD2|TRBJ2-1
TGTGCCAGCAGCTCGTCCGGGGGGGCTTTCTCCCATGAGCAGTTCTTC
CASSSSGGAFSHEQFF
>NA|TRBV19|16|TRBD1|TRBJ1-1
TGTGCCAGTAGTAGGGGAGGGACAGGACCCAACACTGAAGCTTTCTTT
CASSRGGTGPNTEAFF
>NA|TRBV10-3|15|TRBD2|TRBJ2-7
TGTGCCATCAGGGAGGGACTAGCGGATTCCTACGAGCAGTACTTC
CAIREGLADSYEQYF
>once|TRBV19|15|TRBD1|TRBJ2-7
TGTGCCAGTAGTATTTCGGCAGGGGGAATGTACGAGCAGTACTTC
CASSISAGGMYEQYF
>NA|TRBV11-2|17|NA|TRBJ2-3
TGTGCCAGCAGCCGGCGGGTCGGGGAAGGGCGCACAGATACGCAGTATTTT
CASSRRVGEGRTDTQYF
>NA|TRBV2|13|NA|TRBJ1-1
TGTGCCAGCAGTGCCTTACGGACTAGTGAAGCTTTCTTT
CASSALRTSEAFF
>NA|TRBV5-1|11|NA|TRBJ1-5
TGCGCCAGCCGACCGGGTCAGCCCCAGCATTTT
CASRPGQPQHF
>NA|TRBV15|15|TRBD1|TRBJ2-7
TGTGCCACCAGCAGCTGGCGCCAGGGGGCGGGGGAGCAGTACTTC
CATSSWRQGAGEQYF
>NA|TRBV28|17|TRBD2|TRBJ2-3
TGTGCCAGCAGTTTAAGAAATTTGGGACTAGGCACAGATACGCAGTATTTT
CASSLRNLGLGTDTQYF